The 25 T cell receptor beta chains reported below all come from one sample, sequenced in a study of blood T cell repertoires in COVID-19 (dated by TCRdb to 2020 to 2021). Library method: the immunoSEQ multiplex PCR assay. TCRdb provides this immuneACCESS table in a form limited to in-frame rearrangements. Some clones are lacking; in checked studies, under half of them reflect an unresolved V gene, and why the rest are absent is not known. The sample table records roughly 120,000 clones; roughly 90% of these occur just once. Jointly, the top ten make up about 8% of the sample. The specimen sequenced was peripheral blood. The source of these receptors is a man in his 70s who had recovered from COVID-19.

For the CDR3, the DNA is TGTGCCAGCAAAGGCCCAGCGGACTATGGCTACACCTTC. This encodes CASKGPADYGYTF. This sequence joins TRBV27 and TRBJ1-2; D ambiguous. CDR3 size: 13 residues. Germline V CDR1 and CDR2: MNHEY, SMNVEV (reference sequence). V was cut by 7 bases and J by 3 bases, with 12 bases left in between.

The gene calls are TRBV6-5 and TRBJ1-1, with 7 bases aligning to TRBD1. Germline lookup yields CDR1 MNHEY and CDR2 SVGAGI. The CDR3 runs 14 residues. The junction had 5 bases not matched to a gene; V was cut back by 6 bases and J by 1 base. DNA for the CDR3: TGTGCCAGCAGGCCCGGGACAGCGAACACTGAAGCTTTCTTT. Translating it yields CASRPGTANTEAFF.

The V gene is TRBV6-2 or TRBV6-3, the J gene TRBJ2-7; TRBD2 matches at 8 bases. The trim removed 0 bases at V and 0 bases at J, leaving 10 bases unmatched. This CDR3 is 18 amino acids long. The germline CDR1 and CDR2 sequences are MNHEY and SVGEGT. CDR3 DNA sequence: TGTGCCAGCAGTTACTCAGGAGTAGCGGGGAAAAGCTCCTACGAGCAGTACTTC. Amino acid sequence: CASSYSGVAGKSSYEQYF.

CDR3 loop: CASSQAPGTYNEQFF. The CDR3 bases are TGCGCCAGCAGCCAAGCCCCCGGGACCTACAATGAGCAGTTCTTC. The rearrangement uses TRBV4-1 and TRBJ2-1; TRBD2 might be the D (5 bases). Germline CDR1 and CDR2: MGHRA and YSYEKL. The CDR3 has 15 amino acids. Trimming left V 1 base short and J 2 bases short, with 9 bases between.

J is TRBJ2-4 and V is TRBV7-8; D unclear. This CDR3 spans 15 amino acids. V shed 5 bases and J shed 0 bases, with 11 bases lying between them. Germline CDR1 reads SGHVS; CDR2 reads FQNEAQ. As DNA, the CDR3 is TGTGCCAGCAGCACGCTCACTTTAGCCAAAAACATTCAGTACTTC. Residues: CASSTLTLAKNIQYF.

This chain connects TRBV6-4 to TRBJ2-3; D may be TRBD2 (6 bases). The CDR3 runs 15 residues. Germline V gives CDR1 MRHNA, CDR2 SNTAGT. V was pared by 5 bases and J by 3 bases, with 15 bases between. CDR3 residues: CASSLTWRGTDTQYF. The CDR3 bases are TGTGCCAGCAGTCTCACCTGGAGGGGAACAGATACGCAGTATTTT.

The V gene is TRBV12-5, the J gene TRBJ2-3; D not certain. V lost 11 bases to trimming and J lost 0 bases, with 15 bases between them. Germline V gene data show CDR1 as LGHNT and CDR2 as FRNRAP. The CDR3 is 14 amino acids. CDR3 in amino acids: CAHRGETSTDTQYF. Written as DNA, the CDR3 is TGTGCTCACCGCGGTGAAACTAGCACAGATACGCAGTATTTT. The complete variable domain, with remaining parts taken from reference TRBV12-5 and TRBJ2-3, reads DARVTQTPRHKVTEMGQEVTMRCQPILGHNTVFWYRQTMMQGLELLAYFRNRAPLDDSGMPKDRFSAEMPDATLATLKIQPSEPRDSAVYFCAHRGETSTDTQYFGPGTRLTVL.

The chain uses TRBV9 and TRBJ1-6, with a weak D call TRBD1 (6 bases). Germline V gene data show CDR1 as SGDLS and CDR2 as YYNGEE. Trimming pared 3 bases from V and 7 bases from J, leaving 20 bases between. CDR3 length: 17 amino acids. For the CDR3, the DNA is TGTGCCAGCAGCGCCCTAAATCTTGGGACACCAAATTCACCCCTCCACTTT. It is translated as CASSALNLGTPNSPLHF.

V gene TRBV27 combines with J gene TRBJ2-7; 13 bases align to TRBD2. This CDR3 has 15 amino acids. Germline V lookup: CDR1 MNHEY, CDR2 SMNVEV (reference sequence). J lost 7 bases, V lost 1 base, and 4 bases had no gene match. CDR3 in amino acids: CASSLLPGLAGEQYF. CDR3 DNA sequence: TGTGCCAGCAGTTTATTACCGGGACTAGCGGGAGAGCAGTACTTC.

The rearrangement joins TRBV7-8 to TRBJ1-1; 9 bases fit TRBD1. The CDR3 spans 15 residues. Germline V gives CDR1 SGHVS, CDR2 FQNEAQ. V lost 5 bases and J lost 3; bases outside the gene matches: 7. The CDR3 region has the DNA TGTGCCAGCAGCGAACAGGGGGCCGTGGACACTGAAGCTTTCTTT. This translates into CASSEQGAVDTEAFF. The full variable domain, its missing parts supplied by reference TRBV7-8 and TRBJ1-1, is GAGVSQSPRYKVAKRGQDVALRCDPISGHVSLFWYQQALGQGPEFLTYFQNEAQLDKSGLPSDRFFAERPEGSVSTLKIQRTQQEDSAVYLCASSEQGAVDTEAFFGQGTRLTVV.

The genes are TRBV28 and TRBJ2-2; tentatively, D is TRBD2 (6 bases). Germline CDR1 and CDR2: MDHEN and SYDVKM. V gave up 7 bases and J gave up 0 bases, with 12 bases separating them. The CDR3 is made up of 15 amino acids. The CDR3 bases are TGTGCCAGCACCCCCCGGGGGACGAACACCGGGGAGCTGTTTTTT. Translation gives CASTPRGTNTGELFF.

This chain uses TRBV3-1 (or the pseudogene TRBV3-2) with TRBJ1-1, with TRBD1 matching 7 bases. The J segment lost 6 bases and the V segment lost 1 base, leaving 2 bases of the junction unmatched. The CDR3 runs to 13 residues. In germline, CDR1 is LGHDT, CDR2 YNNKEL (reference sequence). The CDR3 DNA reads as TGTGCCAGCAGCCAAGGACAGGGCGCTGAAGCTTTCTTT. Its protein product is CASSQGQGAEAFF.

V and J are TRBV28 and TRBJ2-1, with a possible D match to TRBD1 (6 bases). Trimming took 5 bases from V and 1 from J, leaving 15 bases between them. The CDR3 is 16 amino acids. The germline V gene has CDR1 MDHEN and CDR2 SYDVKM. CDR3 residues: CASSPWDITSYNEQFF. The CDR3, as DNA: TGTGCCAGCAGTCCCTGGGACATTACGTCCTACAATGAGCAGTTCTTC.

The rearrangement links TRBV7-9 to TRBJ2-3; 11 bases map to TRBD2. Trimming cost V 6 bases and J 2 bases; bases outside gene matches: 7. The CDR3 sequence is 16 residues long. Germline V gene lookup returns CDR1 SEHNR and CDR2 FQNEAQ (reference sequence). The CDR3 bases are TGTGCCAGCAGTCAAAGACTAGCGGGGAACACAGATACGCAGTATTTT. Protein sequence: CASSQRLAGNTDTQYF.

The rearrangement joins TRBV3-1 (or the pseudogene TRBV3-2) to TRBJ1-1; unclear D gene. The CDR3 contains 11 residues. Germline CDR1 and CDR2: LGHDT and YNNKEL (reference sequence). V was clipped by 4 bases and J by 6 bases, with 6 bases between them. DNA for the CDR3: TGTGCCAGCAGCCTACACGCTGAAGCTTTCTTT. Amino acid sequence: CASSLHAEAFF.

J is TRBJ2-3 and V is TRBV24-1, with 7 positions matching TRBD1. CDR1 and CDR2 from the germline V gene are KGHDR and SFDVKD. The trim removed 9 bases at V and 4 bases at J, leaving 6 bases unmatched. The CDR3 length is 13 residues. CDR3 bases: TGTGCCACCGGTCCAGGGGGATCAGATACGCAGTATTTT. This gives the protein CATGPGGSDTQYF.

The V call is TRBV11-3, the J call TRBJ1-1; D ambiguous. CDR1 is SGHNT and CDR2 is YENEEA in the germline V gene. This CDR3 spans 13 amino acids. V was trimmed by 1 base and J by 7 bases, leaving 10 bases between them. The CDR3 is CASSLVRHSEAFF. As DNA, the CDR3 is TGTGCCAGCAGCTTAGTAAGGCACAGTGAAGCTTTCTTT.

The CDR3 DNA reads TGTGCCAGCAGTAAAAACAGGAACACTGAAGCTTTCTTT. It yields the protein CASSKNRNTEAFF. The J gene is TRBJ1-1, the V gene TRBV6-6; D is unresolved. The CDR3 has 13 amino acids. Trimming stripped 5 bases from V and 1 base from J, with 8 bases between. CDR1 and CDR2 (germline): MNHNY, SVGAGI (reference sequence).

V usage is TRBV30 and J usage is TRBJ1-1; 7 bases map to TRBD1. This CDR3 region has 13 residues. The junction had 2 bases not matched to a gene; V was cut back by 0 bases and J by 4 bases. Germline V gives CDR1 GTSNPN, CDR2 SVGIG (reference sequence). The CDR3 spells CAWSVSGGTEAFF. Here the CDR3 DNA reads TGTGCCTGGAGTGTTTCAGGGGGCACTGAAGCTTTCTTT.

A single count supports this clone. This chain uses TRBV6-5 with TRBJ1-5; D gene ambiguous. Germline loops: CDR1 MNHEY, CDR2 SVGAGI. V was clipped by 6 bases and J by 5 bases, with 14 bases between them. The CDR3 runs to 14 residues. The DNA of the CDR3 is TGTGCCAGCAGGAGGAGTTACGGGGATCAGCCCCAGCATTTT. Amino acid sequence: CASRRSYGDQPQHF.

This clone was found once. V and J are TRBV3-1 (or the pseudogene TRBV3-2) and TRBJ1-6; perhaps TRBD1 as D (6 bases). V was pared by 4 bases and J by 7 bases, with 17 bases between. The CDR3 is 16 residues long. Germline V gives CDR1 LGHDT, CDR2 YNNKEL (reference sequence). In DNA, the CDR3 is TGTGCCAGCAGCCTCAGTGCGGGGGCGATGAATTCACCCCTCCACTTT. Translating gives CASSLSAGAMNSPLHF.

V and J are TRBV27 and TRBJ2-3; D is perhaps TRBD2 (7 bases). From germline, CDR1 is MNHEY and CDR2 SMNVEV (reference sequence). This CDR3 contains 18 residues. The V gene lost 0 bases and the J gene lost 3 bases, with 19 bases spanning the gap. For the CDR3, the DNA is TGTGCCAGCAGTTTATCCGGGGGGCAGTATGTAGAGACAGATACGCAGTATTTT. Its translation: CASSLSGGQYVETDTQYF.

The chain couples TRBV5-1 to TRBJ2-7; 10 nucleotides agree with TRBD2. V was clipped by 5 bases and J by 7 bases; unmatched bases: 12. Germline values: CDR1 SGHRS, CDR2 YFSETQ. This CDR3 contains 15 residues. CDR3 in amino acids: CASRPSGRANNEQYF. CDR3 nucleotide sequence: TGCGCCAGCAGGCCGAGCGGGAGGGCCAATAATGAGCAGTACTTC.

J is TRBJ1-3 and V is TRBV9; 8 nucleotides align to TRBD1. The CDR3 extends over 15 amino acids. With 4 bases clipped from V and 9 bases from J, the junction kept 12 bases outside the gene matches. Germline V lookup: CDR1 SGDLS, CDR2 YYNGEE. The CDR3 is CASSLNPGGGGTIYF. The CDR3 bases are TGTGCCAGCAGCCTCAACCCAGGGGGCGGGGGCACCATATATTTT.

The count of this clone is one. The gene calls are TRBV5-1 and TRBJ2-1; 12 bases fit TRBD2. Germline trimming cut 1 base from V and 10 bases from J; bases unmatched to any gene: 15. Germline V lookup: CDR1 SGHRS, CDR2 YFSETQ. This CDR3 region has 18 residues. DNA of the CDR3: TGCGCCAGCAGCTTGATCCCTGGACTAGCGGGAACCTGGGCGGAGCAGTTCTTC. Translation gives CASSLIPGLAGTWAEQFF.